The clone carrying this T cell receptor beta chain came up a few times. Its antigen remains unidentified. This sample is drawn from a study of cytomegalovirus exposure and HLA in healthy donors. Turning to the study itself: Falling in the Caucasian-associated ancestry cluster were about 80% of under 500 genotyped donors.

V dropped 2 bases and J dropped 5; count of bases not matched to a gene: 3. Germline CDR1 and CDR2: MNHEY and SMNVEV (reference sequence). The CDR3 loop spans 15 amino acids. Donors consisted of healthy bone marrow donors. The study, taken as a whole, reports: Follow-up analysis later connected one missense variant in DCLRE1C with trimming of TCR beta V- and J-genes. In a later analysis, compared with equally common non-associated chains, HLA-associated beta chains were more expanded.

PCR was performed using 60 Vbeta and 13 Jbeta primers. Method: immunoSEQ multiplex PCR; TCRdb's copy keeps in-frame clones and lacks some. This sample has tens of thousands of clones; around 75% occur once, and the top ten carry 51%. Sequencing was carried out using PBMCs. The sequence was obtained from a man aged 50-60 years in good health and CMV-seropositive. This chain connects TRBV27 to TRBJ2-1; 10 bases fit TRBD2. The CDR3 loop reads CASSLGLAGDNEQFF. The CDR3, as DNA: TGTGCCAGCAGTTTAGGGCTAGCGGGGGACAATGAGCAGTTCTTC.